One sample yielded the 19 T cell receptor beta chains listed below, sequenced in a study of regulatory dendritic cells for organ transplantation. The table came from immunoSEQ multiplex PCR; TCRdb's copy has only in-frame clones and leaves some out. The sample holds about 34,000 clones, roughly nine tenths seen once. Input material: naive CD4+ T cells from blood. Subset denoted: CD45RA+ naive T cells. These receptors were taken from a human donor in good health.

J is TRBJ2-3 and V is TRBV4-3, with TRBD2 matching 8 bases. V was pared by 4 bases and J by 4 bases, with 10 bases of the junction left unmatched. The germline V gene has CDR1 LGHNA and CDR2 YSLEER. The CDR3 consists of 16 residues. The CDR3 is CASSLVGGGQADTQYF. CDR3 DNA sequence: TGCGCCAGCAGCCTAGTAGGCGGGGGGCAGGCAGATACGCAGTATTTT.

This sequence joins TRBV2 and TRBJ1-5, with 8 nucleotides matching TRBD1. CDR1 and CDR2 (germline): SNHLY, FYNNEI. CDR3 length: 15 amino acids. Germline trimming cut 5 bases from V and 1 base from J; bases unmatched to any gene: 4. CDR3 DNA sequence: TGTGCCAGCAGTCAGGGGGCTGGGAGCAATCAGCCCCAGCATTTT. Protein sequence: CASSQGAGSNQPQHF.

V is TRBV5-6 and J is TRBJ2-3; D is ambiguous. V was pared by 1 base and J by 6 bases, with 3 bases between. The CDR3 spans 11 residues. Germline CDR1 and CDR2: SGHDT and YYEEEE. CDR3 sequence: CASSLSDTQYF. CDR3 coding DNA: TGTGCCAGCAGCTTGTCTGATACGCAGTATTTT. Full variable domain (missing parts from reference TRBV5-6 and TRBJ2-3): DAGVTQSPTHLIKTRGQQVTLRCSPKSGHDTVSWYQQALGQGPQFIFQYYEEEERQRGNFPDRFSGHQFPNYSSELNVNALLLGDSALYLCASSLSDTQYFGPGTRLTVL.

The gene calls are TRBV11-2 and TRBJ2-6, with 9 bases fitting TRBD1. The V segment lost 5 bases and the J segment 4 bases; nucleotides outside the gene matches: 9. The CDR3 consists of 17 residues. In germline, CDR1 is SGHAT, CDR2 FQNNGV. Written as DNA, the CDR3 is TGTGCCAGCAGCCCGACCGGGACAGGGTTCGGGGCCAACGTCCTGACTTTC. It codes for CASSPTGTGFGANVLTF.

This chain connects TRBV29-1 to TRBJ2-1, with 7 bases fitting TRBD1. The germline CDR1 and CDR2 sequences are SQVTM and ANQGSEA. CDR3 length: 16 amino acids. Unmatched junction bases numbered 17, after V lost 6 bases and J lost 6 bases. CDR3 in DNA: TGCAGCGTCTATAAGGGGGCGGAGAATCTAGGCAATGAGCAGTTCTTC. Encoded protein: CSVYKGAENLGNEQFF.

V and J are TRBV18 and TRBJ1-5; D not resolved. The CDR3 consists of 13 residues. The germline gives CDR1 KGHSH, CDR2 LQKENI. Between the trimmed V and J ends, which lost 2 bases and 6 bases, there was a span of 8 bases. The CDR3 DNA is TGTGCCAGCTCACCAGAGGGCGGTCAGCCCCAGCATTTT. Encoded protein: CASSPEGGQPQHF.

This clone was seen a single time. This sequence joins TRBV5-4 and TRBJ2-1; TRBD2 might be the D (6 bases). V shed 4 bases and J shed 10 bases, with 21 bases lying between them. The CDR3 has 15 residues. The germline CDR1 and CDR2 sequences are SGHNT and YYREEE (reference sequence). The CDR3 nucleotides read TGTGCCAGCAGCCTCCTAGCGCTCCCAGGGCGGGAGCAGTTCTTC. This sequence encodes CASSLLALPGREQFF. Complete variable domain (other parts from reference TRBV5-4 and TRBJ2-1): ETGVTQSPTHLIKTRGQQVTLRCSSQSGHNTVSWYQQALGQGPQFIFQYYREEENGRGNFPPRFSGLQFPNYSSELNVNALELDDSALYLCASSLLALPGREQFFGPGTRLTVL.

CDR3 sequence (DNA): TGTGCCAGCAGTCCCGGGACAGGGGCGGGAGAGACCCAGTACTTC. It specifies CASSPGTGAGETQYF. The J gene is TRBJ2-5, the V gene TRBV2; 10 bases agree with TRBD1. The germline CDR1 and CDR2 sequences are SNHLY and FYNNEI. J was trimmed by 4 bases and V by 5 bases; bases with no gene match: 7. The CDR3 sequence is 15 residues long. Full variable domain (outside the CDR3, taken from reference TRBV2 and TRBJ2-5): EPEVTQTPSHQVTQMGQEVILRCVPISNHLYFYWYRQILGQKVEFLVSFYNNEISEKSEIFDDQFSVERPDGSNFTLKIRSTKLEDSAMYFCASSPGTGAGETQYFGPGTRLLVL.

The chain combines TRBV15 with TRBJ2-7; TRBD2 aligns across 10 bases. With V trimmed by 6 bases and J by 4 bases, 9 bases remained unmatched. The length of the CDR3 is 15 residues. CDR1 is LNHNV, CDR2 YYDKDF, per germline (reference sequence). CDR3 protein: CATRKYSGGAYEQYF. The CDR3 bases are TGTGCCACCAGGAAGTACAGCGGGGGGGCGTACGAGCAGTACTTC.

This clone was seen a single time. The chain has TRBV6-1 and TRBJ2-3, with D unclear. CDR3 size: 13 residues. V was clipped by 1 base and J by 7 bases, with 9 bases between them. Germline V gene lookup returns CDR1 MNHNS and CDR2 SASEGT. CDR3 in DNA: TGTGCCAGCAGTGAAGACGCGATCCATACGCAGTATTTT. This encodes CASSEDAIHTQYF.

The rearrangement uses TRBV5-4 and TRBJ2-7; 10 bases agree with TRBD1. The CDR3 loop spans 14 amino acids. J was trimmed by 3 bases and V by 3 bases; bases with no gene match: 3. The germline CDR1 and CDR2 sequences are SGHNT and YYREEE (reference sequence). The DNA for the CDR3 is TGTGCCAGCAGCTCCGGGACAGGGGTCTACGAGCAGTACTTC. Translation: CASSSGTGVYEQYF.

V is TRBV19 and J is TRBJ2-7, with 11 positions matching TRBD1. This CDR3 is built from 13 residues. The germline CDR1 and CDR2 sequences are LNHDA and SQIVND (reference sequence). The V gene end was trimmed by 8 bases and the J gene end by 0 bases; junction bases not matched to a gene: 0. CDR3: CASGQGASYEQYF. The CDR3 nucleotides are TGTGCCAGTGGACAGGGGGCCTCCTACGAGCAGTACTTC.

V is TRBV18 and J is TRBJ1-3, with 10 nucleotides matching TRBD1. The CDR3 is 15 residues long. The junction had 8 bases not matched to a gene; V was cut back by 1 base and J by 11 bases. Germline V gene lookup returns CDR1 KGHSH and CDR2 LQKENI. The CDR3 region is CASSPRTGGSYPIYF. DNA for the CDR3: TGTGCCAGCTCACCACGGACAGGGGGTTCCTACCCCATATATTTT.

The V call is TRBV9, the J call TRBJ2-1; TRBD1 aligns across 11 bases. CDR1 is SGDLS and CDR2 is YYNGEE in the germline V gene. With 10 bases clipped from V and 4 bases from J, the junction kept 10 bases outside the gene matches. The CDR3 sequence is 15 residues long. The DNA of the CDR3 is TGTGCCTCCCGCCCGGGACAGGGGGTGTACAATGAGCAGTTCTTC. Its protein is CASRPGQGVYNEQFF.

The chain combines TRBV9 with TRBJ2-7, with 7 bases that match TRBD1. Trimming cost V 4 bases and J 5 bases; bases outside gene matches: 6. CDR1 and CDR2 from the germline V gene are SGDLS and YYNGEE. The CDR3 extends over 13 amino acids. The CDR3 DNA is TGTGCCAGCAGCAGAGGGGGCCTAAACGAGCAGTACTTC. Translated: CASSRGGLNEQYF.

This sequence joins TRBV4-2 and TRBJ1-5; no firm D call. Germline loops: CDR1 LGHNA, CDR2 YNFKEQ. V shed 1 base and J shed 4 bases, with 8 bases lying between them. The CDR3 has 14 amino acids. In nucleotides, the CDR3 is TGTGCCAGCAGCCAAGTGGCACGAAATCAGCCCCAGCATTTT. Translated: CASSQVARNQPQHF.

The chain links TRBV18 to TRBJ2-6; TRBD1 matches at 7 bases. Germline CDR1 and CDR2: KGHSH and LQKENI. This CDR3 has 18 amino acids. Trimming took 3 bases from V and 0 from J; bases not matched to a gene: 8. CDR3 in DNA: TGTGCCAGCTCACCGAGGCAGGGGGTCCTCTCTGGGGCCAACGTCCTGACTTTC. This encodes CASSPRQGVLSGANVLTF.

This clone was observed a few times. V and J are TRBV4-1 and TRBJ2-7; D uncertain. The CDR3 is 14 amino acids. The V end lost 4 bases, the J end lost 0 bases, and 10 bases lay between the germline ends. Germline CDR1 reads MGHRA; CDR2 reads YSYEKL. CDR3 coding DNA: TGCGCCAGCAGCCTTGCGGACCCCTCCTACGAGCAGTACTTC. Amino acid sequence: CASSLADPSYEQYF.

There are a few counts of this clone. The rearrangement links TRBV30 to TRBJ1-1; D remains unclear. This CDR3 is built from 14 residues. CDR1 and CDR2 (germline): GTSNPN, SVGIG (reference sequence). V gave up 0 bases and J gave up 4 bases, with 12 bases separating them. The chain's CDR3 is CAWSVQGSGTEAFF. For the CDR3, the DNA is TGTGCCTGGAGTGTACAAGGGAGTGGCACTGAAGCTTTCTTT.